These 2 T cell receptor beta chains were all obtained from the same sample, sequenced in a study of identical twins' blood T cells. In TCRdb, the 5' RACE reads were re-called with MiXCR into one record per CDR3 protein. Found here are a few hundred thousand distinct CDR3 sequences, about 28% of them singletons; the top ten hold approximately 6.6%. Sequencing used PBMCs. Receptors originate from a woman between 18 and 49 years old in good health.

The chain recombines TRBV12-3 or TRBV12-4 with TRBJ2-3; D is ambiguous. The CDR3 consists of 12 residues. V shed 5 bases and J shed 4 bases, with 7 bases lying between them. The CDR3 is CASSRWSDTQYF. In DNA form, the CDR3 reads TGTGCCAGCAGTCGTTGGTCAGATACGCAGTATTTT.

This clonotype showed up many times. The chain has TRBV2 and TRBJ2-2; D uncertain. V shed 7 bases and J shed 7 bases, with 10 bases lying between them. From germline, CDR1 is SNHLY and CDR2 FYNNEI. This CDR3 spans 12 amino acids. This chain's CDR3 is CASNRGYGELFF. CDR3 in DNA: TGTGCCAGCAACAGAGGCTACGGGGAGCTGTTTTTT.